This T cell receptor (beta chain) derives from a study of CD8 T cells in Susac syndrome. This clonotype was seen only a few times. J gave up 6 bases and V 2 bases, and 10 bases lay outside the gene matches. Germline CDR1 reads SGHTA; CDR2 reads FQGTGA. This CDR3 spans 16 amino acids. An input of 0.5 to 1 ug of RNA was subjected to reverse transcription using random hexamers. With immunoSEQ multiplex PCR, TCR beta CDR3 was amplified across 54 Vbeta and 13 Jbeta. One entry per CDR3 protein, called by TCRdb with MiXCR from the immunoSEQ multiplex PCR reads. The sample holds around 190,000 distinct CDR3 sequences, roughly 94% seen once.

The sequencing sample was made of CD4+ T cells from PBMCs. The gene calls are TRBV7-3 and TRBJ2-7; TRBD2 matches at 10 bases. This sequence was found in a human donor in good health. CDR3 loop: CASSLLGTSAFSEQYF. For the CDR3, the DNA is TGTGCCAGCAGCTTACTCGGGACTAGCGCCTTCAGCGAGCAGTACTTC.